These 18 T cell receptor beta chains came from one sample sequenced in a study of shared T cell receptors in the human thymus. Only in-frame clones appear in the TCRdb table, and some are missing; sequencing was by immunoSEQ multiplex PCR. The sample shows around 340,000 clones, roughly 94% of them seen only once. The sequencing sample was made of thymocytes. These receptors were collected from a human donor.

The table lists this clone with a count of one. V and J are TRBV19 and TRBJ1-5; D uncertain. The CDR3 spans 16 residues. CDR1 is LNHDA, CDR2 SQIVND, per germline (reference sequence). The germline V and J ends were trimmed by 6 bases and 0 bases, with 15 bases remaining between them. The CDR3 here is CASSLPRRHSNQPQHF. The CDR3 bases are TGTGCCAGTAGCCTTCCCAGACGGCATAGCAATCAGCCCCAGCATTTT.

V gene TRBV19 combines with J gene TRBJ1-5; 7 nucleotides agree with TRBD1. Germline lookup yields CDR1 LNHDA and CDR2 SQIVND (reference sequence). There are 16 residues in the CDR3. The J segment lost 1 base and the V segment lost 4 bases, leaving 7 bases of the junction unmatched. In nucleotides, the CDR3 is TGTGCCAGTAGTACGGACAGGCAGCGGAGCAATCAGCCCCAGCATTTT. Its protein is CASSTDRQRSNQPQHF.

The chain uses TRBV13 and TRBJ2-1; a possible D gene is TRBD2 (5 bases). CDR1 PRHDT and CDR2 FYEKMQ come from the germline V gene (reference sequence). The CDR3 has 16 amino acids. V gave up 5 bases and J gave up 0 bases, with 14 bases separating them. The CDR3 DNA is TGTGCCAGCAGCCGTGAGGGTGCGAGCTCCTACAATGAGCAGTTCTTC. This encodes CASSREGASSYNEQFF.

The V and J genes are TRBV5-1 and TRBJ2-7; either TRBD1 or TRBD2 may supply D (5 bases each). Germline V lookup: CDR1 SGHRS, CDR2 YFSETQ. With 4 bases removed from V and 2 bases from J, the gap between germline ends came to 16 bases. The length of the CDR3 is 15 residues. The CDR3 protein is CASSRGPPSTYEQYF. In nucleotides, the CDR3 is TGCGCCAGCAGCAGGGGACCCCCTTCAACCTACGAGCAGTACTTC.

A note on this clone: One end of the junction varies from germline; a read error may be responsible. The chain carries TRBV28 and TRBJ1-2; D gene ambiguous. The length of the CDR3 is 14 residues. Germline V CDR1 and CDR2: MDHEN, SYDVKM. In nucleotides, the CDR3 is TGTGCCAGCACTTTAAACCCGGCTAACTATGGCTACACCTTC. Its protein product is CASTLNPANYGYTF.

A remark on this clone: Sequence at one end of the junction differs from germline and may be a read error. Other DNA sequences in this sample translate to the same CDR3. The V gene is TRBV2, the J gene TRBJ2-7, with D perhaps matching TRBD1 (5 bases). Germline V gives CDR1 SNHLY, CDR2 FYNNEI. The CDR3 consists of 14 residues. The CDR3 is CASSELQERYEQYF. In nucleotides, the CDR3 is TGTGCCAGCAGTGAGTTACAGGAGCGCTACGAGCAGTACTTT.

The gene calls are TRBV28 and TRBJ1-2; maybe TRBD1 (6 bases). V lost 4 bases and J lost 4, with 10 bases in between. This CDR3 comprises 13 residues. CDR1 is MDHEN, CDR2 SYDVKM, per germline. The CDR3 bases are TGTGCCAGCAGTTGGGGGGGGCTCTATGGCTACACCTTC. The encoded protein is CASSWGGLYGYTF.

DNA for the CDR3: TGTGCCACCAGCAGGACGCGGGGAGGAGAGACCCAGTACTTC. It yields the protein CATSRTRGGETQYF. This rearrangement joins TRBV15 to TRBJ2-5, with a possible D match to TRBD2 (6 bases). Germline V lookup: CDR1 LNHNV, CDR2 YYDKDF (reference sequence). The CDR3 loop spans 14 amino acids. V lost 3 bases, J lost 4 bases, and 12 bases lay in between.

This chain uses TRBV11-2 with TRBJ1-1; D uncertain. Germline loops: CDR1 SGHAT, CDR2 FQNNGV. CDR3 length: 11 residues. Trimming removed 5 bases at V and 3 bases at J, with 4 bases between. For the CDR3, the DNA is TGTGCCAGCAGCCGAGACACTGAAGCTTTCTTT. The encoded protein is CASSRDTEAFF.

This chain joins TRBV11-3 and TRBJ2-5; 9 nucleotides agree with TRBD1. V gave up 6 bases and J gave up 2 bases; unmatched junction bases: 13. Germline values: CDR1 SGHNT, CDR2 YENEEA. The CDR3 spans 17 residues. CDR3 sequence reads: CASSHAGDRELQETQYF. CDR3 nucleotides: TGTGCCAGCAGTCACGCCGGGGACAGGGAACTACAAGAGACCCAGTACTTC.

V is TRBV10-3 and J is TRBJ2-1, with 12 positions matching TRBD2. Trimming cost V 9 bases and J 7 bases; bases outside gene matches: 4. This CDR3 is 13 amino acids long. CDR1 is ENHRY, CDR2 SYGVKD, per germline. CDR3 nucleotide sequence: TGTGCCATAAACGGACTAGCGGGAAATGAGCAGTTCTTC. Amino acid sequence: CAINGLAGNEQFF.

This CDR3 is CASFPSSPQGAEGLDTGELFF. The CDR3 DNA reads TGTGCCAGTTTCCCTTCCTCACCCCAGGGGGCCGAAGGATTAGACACCGGGGAGCTGTTTTTT. The chain links TRBV27 to TRBJ2-2, with TRBD1 matching over 8 bases. Per the germline V gene, CDR1 is MNHEY and CDR2 is SMNVEV (reference sequence). The ends lost 9 bases at V and 3 bases at J; junction bases unmatched: 27. This CDR3 is built from 21 residues.

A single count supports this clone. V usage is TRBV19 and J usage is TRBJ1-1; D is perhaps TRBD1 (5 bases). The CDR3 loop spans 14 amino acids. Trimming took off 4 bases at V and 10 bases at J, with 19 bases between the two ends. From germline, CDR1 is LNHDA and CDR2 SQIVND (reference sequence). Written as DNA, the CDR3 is TGTGCCAGTAGTACGGGACCGACTTCAAGGGCAGCTTTCTTT. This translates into CASSTGPTSRAAFF.

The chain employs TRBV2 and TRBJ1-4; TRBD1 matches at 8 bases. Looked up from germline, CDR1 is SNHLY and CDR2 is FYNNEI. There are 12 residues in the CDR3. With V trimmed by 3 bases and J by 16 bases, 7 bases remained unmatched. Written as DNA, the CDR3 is TGTGCCAGCAGTGAGTCAACCGGGACAGGGTTTTTT. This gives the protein CASSESTGTGFF.

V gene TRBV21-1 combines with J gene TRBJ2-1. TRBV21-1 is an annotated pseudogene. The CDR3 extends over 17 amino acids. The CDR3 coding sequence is TGTGCCAGCAGCAAAGAAGGGTCAATAGAACTGTACAATGAGCAGTTCTTC. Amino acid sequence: CASSKEGSIELYNEQFF.

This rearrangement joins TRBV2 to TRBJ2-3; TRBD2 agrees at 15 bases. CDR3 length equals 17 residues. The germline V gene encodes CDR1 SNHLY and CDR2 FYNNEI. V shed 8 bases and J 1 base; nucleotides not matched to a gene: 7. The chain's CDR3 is CASGPGLAGGGTDTQYF. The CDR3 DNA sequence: TGTGCCAGCGGACCGGGACTAGCGGGAGGAGGCACAGATACGCAGTATTTT.

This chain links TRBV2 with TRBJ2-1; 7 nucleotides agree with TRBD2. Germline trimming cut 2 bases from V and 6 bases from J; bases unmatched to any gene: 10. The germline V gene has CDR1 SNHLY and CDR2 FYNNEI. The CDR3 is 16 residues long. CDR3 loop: CASSEIGRAGSNEQFF. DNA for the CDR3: TGTGCCAGCAGTGAAATTGGGAGGGCCGGTTCCAATGAGCAGTTCTTC. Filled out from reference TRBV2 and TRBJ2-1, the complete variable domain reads EPEVTQTPSHQVTQMGQEVILRCVPISNHLYFYWYRQILGQKVEFLVSFYNNEISEKSEIFDDQFSVERPDGSNFTLKIRSTKLEDSAMYFCASSEIGRAGSNEQFFGPGTRLTVL.

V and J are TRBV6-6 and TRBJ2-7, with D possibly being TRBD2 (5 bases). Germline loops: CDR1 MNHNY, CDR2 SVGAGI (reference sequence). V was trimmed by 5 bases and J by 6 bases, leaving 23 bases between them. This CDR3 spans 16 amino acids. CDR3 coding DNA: TGTGCCAGCAGTCCTACACCCTATGAGGGAGAGTCCGAGCAGTACTTC. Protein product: CASSPTPYEGESEQYF.